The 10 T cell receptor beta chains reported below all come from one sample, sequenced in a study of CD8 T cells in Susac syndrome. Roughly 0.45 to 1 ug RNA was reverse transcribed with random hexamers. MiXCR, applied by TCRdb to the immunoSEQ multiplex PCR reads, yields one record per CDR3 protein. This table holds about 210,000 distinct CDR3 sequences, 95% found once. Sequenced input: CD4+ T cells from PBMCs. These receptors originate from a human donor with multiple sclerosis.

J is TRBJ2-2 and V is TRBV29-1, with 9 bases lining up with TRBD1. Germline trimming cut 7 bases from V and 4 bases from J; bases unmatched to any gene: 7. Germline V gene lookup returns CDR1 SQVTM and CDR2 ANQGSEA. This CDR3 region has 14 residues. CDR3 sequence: CSATQGAGTGELFF. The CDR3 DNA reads TGCAGCGCTACACAGGGGGCTGGCACCGGGGAGCTGTTTTTT.

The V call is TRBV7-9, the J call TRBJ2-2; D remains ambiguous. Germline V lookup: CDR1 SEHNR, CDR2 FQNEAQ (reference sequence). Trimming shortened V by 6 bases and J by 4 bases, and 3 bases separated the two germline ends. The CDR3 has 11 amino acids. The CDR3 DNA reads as TGTGCCAGCAGACTCACCGGGGAGCTGTTTTTT. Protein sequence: CASRLTGELFF.

The CDR3 sequence: CASSLVGTGAQKTQYF. The CDR3 coding sequence is TGTGCCAGCAGCTTAGTCGGGACAGGGGCGCAAAAGACCCAGTACTTC. V gene TRBV7-2 combines with J gene TRBJ2-5; 10 bases are a match to TRBD1. With 1 base clipped from V and 6 bases from J, the junction kept 8 bases outside the gene matches. The CDR3 is made up of 16 amino acids. Germline V CDR1 and CDR2: SGHTA, FQGNSA.

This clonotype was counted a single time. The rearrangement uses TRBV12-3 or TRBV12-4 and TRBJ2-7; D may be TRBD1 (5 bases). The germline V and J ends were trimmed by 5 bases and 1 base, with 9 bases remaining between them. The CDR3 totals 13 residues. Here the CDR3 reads CASSRRQSYEQYF. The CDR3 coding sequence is TGTGCCAGCAGTAGACGACAGTCCTACGAGCAGTACTTC.

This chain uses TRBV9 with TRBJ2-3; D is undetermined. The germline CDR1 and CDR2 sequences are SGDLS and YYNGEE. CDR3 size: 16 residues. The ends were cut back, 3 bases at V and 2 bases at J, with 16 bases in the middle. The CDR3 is CASSGRQPTLTDTQYF. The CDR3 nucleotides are TGTGCCAGCAGCGGACGACAACCCACCCTCACAGATACGCAGTATTTT.

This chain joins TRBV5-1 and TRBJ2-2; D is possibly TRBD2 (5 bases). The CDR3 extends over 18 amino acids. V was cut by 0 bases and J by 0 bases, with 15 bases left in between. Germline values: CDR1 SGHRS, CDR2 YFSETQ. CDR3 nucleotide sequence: TGCGCCAGCAGCTTGGGCTTATGGAGGAGCCCGAACACCGGGGAGCTGTTTTTT. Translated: CASSLGLWRSPNTGELFF.

CDR3 loop: CASSPLDGYNEQFF. The DNA of the CDR3 is TGTGCCAGCTCACCCTTGGACGGATACAATGAGCAGTTCTTC. The chain links TRBV18 to TRBJ2-1; D is ambiguous. Trimming removed 3 bases from V and 4 bases from J, with 10 bases in between. CDR1 KGHSH and CDR2 LQKENI come from the germline V gene. The length of the CDR3 is 14 residues. Full variable domain (missing parts from reference TRBV18 and TRBJ2-1): NAGVMQNPRHLVRRRGQEARLRCSPMKGHSHVYWYRQLPEEGLKFMVYLQKENIIDESGMPKERFSAEFPKEGPSILRIQQVVRGDSAAYFCASSPLDGYNEQFFGPGTRLTVL.

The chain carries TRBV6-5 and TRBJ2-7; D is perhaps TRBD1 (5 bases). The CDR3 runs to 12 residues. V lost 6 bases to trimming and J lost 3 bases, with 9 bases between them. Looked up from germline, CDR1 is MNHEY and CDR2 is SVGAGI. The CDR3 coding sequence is TGTGCCAGCAGCCAGGACAACTACGAGCAGTACTTC. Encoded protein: CASSQDNYEQYF.

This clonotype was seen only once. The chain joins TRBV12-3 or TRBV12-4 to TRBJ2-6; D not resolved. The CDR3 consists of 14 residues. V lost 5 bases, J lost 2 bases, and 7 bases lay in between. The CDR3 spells CASSRNTGANVLTF. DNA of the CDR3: TGTGCCAGCAGTCGCAACACTGGGGCCAACGTCCTGACTTTC.

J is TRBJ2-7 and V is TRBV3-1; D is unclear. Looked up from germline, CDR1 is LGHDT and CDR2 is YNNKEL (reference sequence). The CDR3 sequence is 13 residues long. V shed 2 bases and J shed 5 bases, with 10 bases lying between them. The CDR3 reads CASSQIARDEQYF. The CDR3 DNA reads TGTGCCAGCAGCCAAATCGCAAGAGACGAGCAGTACTTC.